This T cell receptor (beta chain) stems from a study of blood T cell repertoires in COVID-19. The wider study: PBMCs, B-cell-depleted T cells, or T cells were the source of the cDNA or gDNA that made up the material.

TCRdb's copy holds only in-frame clones and misses some; the assay was immunoSEQ multiplex PCR. Of about 130,000 clones listed, roughly 72% are singletons. The CDR3 consists of 14 residues. From germline, CDR1 is MNHEY and CDR2 SVGAGI. V gave up 0 bases and J gave up 4 bases, with 10 bases separating them. This clone occurred once. The material sequenced was peripheral blood. The gene calls are TRBV6-5 and TRBJ2-7; the D gene is possibly TRBD1 (5 bases). This TCR derives from a human donor in a cohort sampled during active COVID-19. In nucleotides, the CDR3 is TGTGCCAGCAGTTACTCGTACGACAGATACGAGCAGTACTTC. This codes for CASSYSYDRYEQYF.